This T cell receptor beta chain was recorded in a study of OX40 agonist ivuxolimab in advanced cancers. About the research overall: Ivuxolimab, which is an agonistic anti-OX40 (CD134) antibody, was administered to the patients.

Profiling relied on immunoSEQ multiplex PCR, and the TCRdb table lists in-frame clones only, not all of them. The sample contains some 67,000 clones, 85% of which appear only once. V was trimmed by 2 bases and J by 0 bases, leaving 8 bases between them. CDR3 size: 15 residues. The germline V gene has CDR1 SGHVS and CDR2 FQNEAQ. This TCR was recovered from an adult with an advanced solid tumor such as melanoma, head and neck, liver or kidney cancer. The chain has TRBV7-8 and TRBJ1-5; D remains ambiguous. Sequencing used CD4+ or CD8+ T cells sorted from blood, obtained in a trial of the OX40 agonist ivuxolimab. This CDR3 is CASSLLPDSNQPQHF. CDR3 sequence (DNA): TGTGCCAGCAGCTTACTTCCGGATAGCAATCAGCCCCAGCATTTT.